Reported below is one T cell receptor beta chain. Other DNA sequences within the sample encode an identical CDR3. This CDR3 comprises 11 residues. Trimming took 4 bases from V and 7 from J, leaving 4 bases between them. The data were obtained in a study of blood T cell repertoires in COVID-19. At the level of the study: Sites across the United States, Italy and Spain contributed samples from acute and convalescent COVID-19.

Some clones are missing from TCRdb's copy, which holds only in-frame ones; the method was immunoSEQ multiplex PCR. The repertoire consists of around 280,000 clones, with about 83% occurring once and the leading ten covering 6% to 6.5%. The sample comprised PBMCs or T cells enriched from blood (not recorded which). V gene TRBV12-3 or TRBV12-4 combines with J gene TRBJ1-4, with D unresolved. This sequence originates from a woman aged 40-49 years who had recovered from COVID-19. DNA of the CDR3: TGTGCCAGCAGTTCGGGTGAAAAACTGTTTTTT. Encoded protein: CASSSGEKLFF.